These T cell receptor beta chains were read from a single sample in a study of metastatic and nonmetastatic thyroid tumors. TCRdb re-clonotyped the PCR reads via MiXCR. The sample includes nearly 25,000 clones, 20% to 30% of them seen just once. Sequencing was carried out using blood. The receptor set was obtained from a male donor with papillary thyroid cancer or a benign thyroid nodule (not recorded which). Some clones in this sample may be carry-over from other donors' samples. Each CDR3 is given with its conserved first and last residue. The order of the fields is J gene, clone size, D gene, V gene, CDR3 protein, CDR3 DNA. The D gene is left open where the match is weak. Clone sizes are given selectively: once, few, many, or a class where the clone is expanded.

j_call: TRBJ1-6
clone_size: many
d_call: -
v_call: TRBV20-1
cdr3_aa: CSARSLSYNSPLHF
cdr3_nt: TGCAGTGCTAGGTCTCTCTCCTATAATTCACCCCTCCACTTT

j_call: TRBJ2-7
clone_size: medium-sized
d_call: -
v_call: TRBV19
cdr3_aa: CASTPRAGTYEQYF
cdr3_nt: TGTGCCAGTACTCCAAGAGCGGGCACCTACGAGCAGTACTTC

j_call: TRBJ2-3
clone_size: few
d_call: -
v_call: TRBV6-2/TRBV6-3
cdr3_aa: CASSRALLSPSSDTQYF
cdr3_nt: TGTGCCAGCAGTAGGGCCCTACTGAGTCCCTCATCAGATACGCAGTATTTT

j_call: TRBJ1-1
clone_size: medium-sized
d_call: -
v_call: TRBV6-1
cdr3_aa: CASTRGAEAFF
cdr3_nt: TGTGCCAGCACGAGGGGAGCTGAAGCTTTCTTT

j_call: TRBJ1-1
clone_size: many
d_call: TRBD1
v_call: TRBV14
cdr3_aa: CASSQIQGAEAFF
cdr3_nt: TGTGCCAGCAGCCAAATACAGGGGGCTGAAGCTTTCTTT

j_call: TRBJ2-1
clone_size: -
d_call: -
v_call: TRBV10-3
cdr3_aa: CAISGARVEQFF
cdr3_nt: TGTGCCATCAGCGGGGCGCGTGTTGAGCAGTTCTTC

j_call: TRBJ2-5
clone_size: many
d_call: TRBD1
v_call: TRBV5-1
cdr3_aa: CASSFTGVGETQYF
cdr3_nt: TGCGCCAGCAGCTTCACAGGGGTAGGAGAGACCCAGTACTTC

j_call: TRBJ2-6
clone_size: many
d_call: TRBD1
v_call: TRBV2
cdr3_aa: CASAKDRGRIATGANVLTF
cdr3_nt: TGTGCCAGCGCAAAGGACAGGGGGCGAATAGCGACTGGGGCCAACGTCCTGACTTTC

j_call: TRBJ2-3
clone_size: many
d_call: -
v_call: TRBV18
cdr3_aa: CASSLSGSRDTQYF
cdr3_nt: TGTGCCAGCTCCCTCAGCGGGTCCCGAGATACGCAGTATTTT

j_call: TRBJ2-7
clone_size: medium-sized
d_call: -
v_call: TRBV28
cdr3_aa: CASSFGPTPYEQYF
cdr3_nt: TGTGCCAGCAGTTTCGGACCGACACCCTACGAGCAGTACTTC

j_call: TRBJ2-3
clone_size: -
d_call: -
v_call: TRBV2
cdr3_aa: CASSDGDQQDPPQYF
cdr3_nt: TGTGCCAGCAGTGATGGAGACCAACAAGATCCTCCTCAGTATTTT

j_call: TRBJ2-1
clone_size: many
d_call: -
v_call: TRBV6-5
cdr3_aa: CASSYFGWGRRSYNEQFF
cdr3_nt: TGTGCCAGCAGTTACTTTGGGTGGGGCCGCCGCTCCTACAATGAGCAGTTCTTC

j_call: TRBJ1-6
clone_size: once
d_call: -
v_call: TRBV5-1
cdr3_aa: CASSAEDQSPLHF
cdr3_nt: TGCGCCAGCAGCGCGGAGGATCAATCACCCCTCCACTTT

j_call: TRBJ1-5
clone_size: -
d_call: -
v_call: TRBV20-1
cdr3_aa: CSARDLGVNQPQHF
cdr3_nt: TGCAGTGCTAGAGATCTAGGGGTCAATCAGCCCCAGCATTTT

j_call: TRBJ2-1
clone_size: many
d_call: TRBD2
v_call: TRBV5-6
cdr3_aa: CASSPPGLAGEQFF
cdr3_nt: TGTGCCAGCAGCCCACCGGGACTAGCTGGTGAGCAGTTCTTC

j_call: TRBJ2-1
clone_size: medium-sized
d_call: -
v_call: TRBV28
cdr3_aa: CASSLQGVGAGLIYNEQFF
cdr3_nt: TGTGCCAGCAGTTTACAGGGGGTCGGGGCGGGACTAATCTACAATGAGCAGTTCTTC

j_call: TRBJ2-2
clone_size: few
d_call: -
v_call: TRBV6-1
cdr3_aa: CASRSRGGNTGELFF
cdr3_nt: TGTGCCAGCAGGTCCCGAGGGGGGAACACCGGGGAGCTGTTTTTT

j_call: TRBJ2-5
clone_size: -
d_call: -
v_call: TRBV5-4
cdr3_aa: CASSMGGLLIQETQYF
cdr3_nt: TGTGCCAGCAGCATGGGAGGCCTTTTAATCCAAGAGACCCAGTACTTC

j_call: TRBJ2-1
clone_size: -
d_call: -
v_call: TRBV20-1
cdr3_aa: CSAISRGNEQFF
cdr3_nt: TGCAGTGCTATATCACGGGGTAATGAGCAGTTCTTC

j_call: TRBJ1-3
clone_size: many
d_call: -
v_call: TRBV7-2
cdr3_aa: CASSFGAGVDTIYF
cdr3_nt: TGTGCCAGCAGCTTTGGTGCAGGTGTGGACACCATATATTTT

j_call: TRBJ2-7
clone_size: few
d_call: TRBD2
v_call: TRBV6-2/TRBV6-3
cdr3_aa: CASWYYLAGSVWQYF
cdr3_nt: TGTGCCAGCTGGTACTACTTAGCGGGATCGGTCTGGCAGTACTTC

j_call: TRBJ1-2
clone_size: many
d_call: -
v_call: TRBV7-3
cdr3_aa: CASSFSPGSYGYTF
cdr3_nt: TGTGCCAGCAGCTTCAGTCCAGGATCTTATGGCTACACCTTC

j_call: TRBJ2-2
clone_size: few
d_call: -
v_call: TRBV24-1
cdr3_aa: CATSDLPPANTGELFF
cdr3_nt: TGTGCCACCAGTGATTTGCCACCGGCGAACACCGGGGAGCTGTTTTTT

j_call: TRBJ2-1
clone_size: -
d_call: TRBD2
v_call: TRBV5-1
cdr3_aa: CASSLAPGGINEQFF
cdr3_nt: TGCGCCAGCAGCTTGGCCCCGGGGGGGATCAATGAGCAGTTCTTC

j_call: TRBJ2-2
clone_size: -
d_call: -
v_call: TRBV20-1
cdr3_aa: CSARGRDWQTGELFF
cdr3_nt: TGCAGTGCTAGAGGCCGGGACTGGCAGACCGGGGAGCTGTTTTTT

j_call: TRBJ2-5
clone_size: many
d_call: TRBD1
v_call: TRBV7-2
cdr3_aa: CASSSRDRAETQYF
cdr3_nt: TGTGCCAGCAGCTCGCGGGACAGGGCGGAGACCCAGTACTTC

j_call: TRBJ2-7
clone_size: few
d_call: -
v_call: TRBV28
cdr3_aa: CASTDSSYEQYF
cdr3_nt: TGTGCCAGCACTGACAGTTCCTACGAGCAGTACTTC

j_call: TRBJ2-3
clone_size: -
d_call: -
v_call: TRBV20-1
cdr3_aa: CSVVYFGADTQYF
cdr3_nt: TGCAGTGTGGTGTATTTTGGGGCAGATACGCAGTATTTT

j_call: TRBJ2-1
clone_size: many
d_call: -
v_call: TRBV5-1
cdr3_aa: CASSVSRDTGFNEQFF
cdr3_nt: TGCGCCAGCAGCGTCTCCCGGGACACCGGCTTTAATGAGCAGTTCTTC

j_call: TRBJ1-2
clone_size: -
d_call: -
v_call: TRBV12-3/TRBV12-4
cdr3_aa: CASSWKGDGYGYTF
cdr3_nt: TGTGCCAGCAGTTGGAAGGGGGATGGCTATGGCTACACCTTC

j_call: TRBJ2-3
clone_size: -
d_call: -
v_call: TRBV6-2/TRBV6-3
cdr3_aa: CASRRRGGRGDDNSTDTQYF
cdr3_nt: TGTGCCAGCAGAAGGAGGGGGGGCAGGGGTGATGATAATAGCACAGATACGCAGTATTTT

j_call: TRBJ1-3
clone_size: many
d_call: -
v_call: TRBV7-2
cdr3_aa: CASTRRTRNTIYF
cdr3_nt: TGTGCCAGCACTAGAAGGACACGAAACACCATATATTTT

j_call: TRBJ2-5
clone_size: -
d_call: -
v_call: TRBV19
cdr3_aa: CASGQTEETQYF
cdr3_nt: TGTGCCAGTGGACAGACAGAAGAGACCCAGTACTTC

j_call: TRBJ1-1
clone_size: -
d_call: -
v_call: TRBV11-1
cdr3_aa: CASSRQAHTFF
cdr3_nt: TGTGCCAGCAGCCGACAAGCACACACTTTCTTT

j_call: TRBJ2-4
clone_size: many
d_call: TRBD1
v_call: TRBV3-1
cdr3_aa: CASSQDRTGMAKNIQYF
cdr3_nt: TGTGCCAGCAGCCAAGACCGGACAGGAATGGCCAAAAACATTCAGTACTTC

j_call: TRBJ2-2
clone_size: many
d_call: TRBD1
v_call: TRBV24-1
cdr3_aa: CATSLGQGAAGELFF
cdr3_nt: TGTGCCACCAGTCTCGGACAGGGGGCTGCCGGGGAGCTGTTTTTT

j_call: TRBJ1-1
clone_size: few
d_call: TRBD1
v_call: TRBV6-5
cdr3_aa: CASSYSIGTGQSTEAFF
cdr3_nt: TGTGCCAGCAGTTACTCGATCGGGACAGGGCAATCCACTGAAGCTTTCTTT

j_call: TRBJ2-1
clone_size: many
d_call: TRBD2
v_call: TRBV20-1
cdr3_aa: CSAKRRIAGILHNEQFF
cdr3_nt: TGCAGTGCTAAACGGCGAATAGCGGGAATATTGCACAATGAGCAGTTCTTC

j_call: TRBJ1-1
clone_size: medium-sized
d_call: -
v_call: TRBV19
cdr3_aa: CASSGIDFRNTEAFF
cdr3_nt: TGTGCCAGTAGTGGGATCGATTTCAGGAACACTGAAGCTTTCTTT

j_call: TRBJ2-2
clone_size: many
d_call: -
v_call: TRBV27
cdr3_aa: CASSSIAGQFTGELFF
cdr3_nt: TGTGCCAGCAGTTCTATAGCGGGACAGTTCACCGGGGAGCTGTTTTTT

j_call: TRBJ2-2
clone_size: many
d_call: -
v_call: TRBV27
cdr3_aa: CASSYAGELFF
cdr3_nt: TGTGCCAGCAGTTACGCCGGGGAGCTGTTTTTT

j_call: TRBJ1-2
clone_size: medium-sized
d_call: -
v_call: TRBV5-1
cdr3_aa: CASSLGSGGGYGYTF
cdr3_nt: TGCGCCAGCAGCTTGGGTTCCGGTGGCGGCTATGGCTACACCTTC

j_call: TRBJ1-3
clone_size: medium-sized
d_call: -
v_call: TRBV20-1
cdr3_aa: CSAGGGAGNTIYF
cdr3_nt: TGCAGTGCGGGGGGAGGGGCTGGAAACACCATATATTTT

j_call: TRBJ2-3
clone_size: many
d_call: -
v_call: TRBV7-2
cdr3_aa: CASSSWGGSTDTQYF
cdr3_nt: TGTGCCAGCAGCTCCTGGGGCGGGAGCACAGATACGCAGTATTTT

j_call: TRBJ1-2
clone_size: many
d_call: -
v_call: TRBV30
cdr3_aa: CALGHGYTF
cdr3_nt: TGTGCCCTGGGGCATGGCTACACCTTC

j_call: TRBJ2-7
clone_size: few
d_call: -
v_call: TRBV28
cdr3_aa: CASSPGGTGRHEQYF
cdr3_nt: TGTGCCAGCAGTCCGGGGGGGACAGGGCGGCACGAGCAGTACTTC

j_call: TRBJ1-4
clone_size: -
d_call: -
v_call: TRBV10-3
cdr3_aa: CASDPGTWNEKLVF
cdr3_nt: TGTGCCTCAGACCCCGGGACATGGAATGAAAAACTGGTTTTT